The 10 T cell receptor beta chains given below trace back to one sample, sequenced in a study of T cells in lung cancer brain metastases. Measured with immunoSEQ multiplex PCR; TCRdb has only the in-frame clones, and not every one. The repertoire consists of some 3,300 clones, with 70% to 90% occurring once and the leading ten covering about 5.1%. What was sequenced was tumor tissue from the primary lung tumor. Receptors were obtained from a woman in her 50s with non-small cell lung cancer.

This clone was detected only a few times. This chain joins TRBV7-9 and TRBJ2-1, with TRBD2 matching 8 bases. This CDR3 is 16 amino acids long. Germline V CDR1 and CDR2: SEHNR, FQNEAQ (reference sequence). After removal of 7 bases from V and 4 bases from J, the junction contained 12 bases not matched to a gene. In nucleotides, the CDR3 is TGTGCCAGCACCTCCCTAAGACTAGCGTGGTACAATGAGCAGTTCTTC. This gives the protein CASTSLRLAWYNEQFF.

The chain uses TRBV4-3 and TRBJ1-1; D is unclear. The germline V and J ends were trimmed by 4 bases and 3 bases, with 9 bases remaining between them. Looked up from germline, CDR1 is LGHNA and CDR2 is YSLEER. CDR3 length: 13 residues. This chain's CDR3 is CASSLGRYTEAFF. As DNA, the CDR3 is TGCGCCAGCAGCCTAGGGCGTTACACTGAAGCTTTCTTT.

The J gene is TRBJ1-6, the V gene TRBV2, with 7 bases matching TRBD1. The J segment lost 13 bases and the V segment lost 6 bases, leaving 12 bases of the junction unmatched. Germline V gene sequence: CDR1 SNHLY, CDR2 FYNNEI. There are 14 residues in the CDR3. CDR3 amino acids: CASSRGGGSNPLHF. For the CDR3, the DNA is TGTGCCAGCAGCAGGGGAGGGGGCTCAAATCCCCTCCACTTT.

V is TRBV7-2 and J is TRBJ2-5; the D gene could be TRBD1 or TRBD2 (7 bases each). The CDR3 has 16 amino acids. Trimming removed 5 bases from V and 2 bases from J, with 18 bases in between. Germline-derived CDR1 and CDR2 are SGHTA and FQGNSA. The CDR3 spells CASSPFQGGTQETQYF. The CDR3 coding sequence is TGTGCCAGCAGCCCTTTCCAGGGGGGGACTCAAGAGACCCAGTACTTC.

This clone was counted only a few times. The chain uses TRBV7-9 and TRBJ1-3; D is unclear. The CDR3 is 13 residues long. Trimming took off 8 bases at V and 4 bases at J, with 12 bases between the two ends. The V gene's germline CDR1 is SEHNR and CDR2 FQNEAQ (reference sequence). The CDR3 sequence is CASFGSVGNTIYF. Written as DNA, the CDR3 is TGTGCCAGCTTCGGGTCTGTCGGAAACACCATATATTTT. The full variable domain, with the rest looked up from reference TRBV7-9 and TRBJ1-3, is DTGVSQNPRHKITKRGQNVTFRCDPISEHNRLYWYRQTLGQGPEFLTYFQNEAQLEKSRLLSDRFSAERPKGSFSTLEIQRTEQGDSAMYLCASFGSVGNTIYFGEGSWLTVV.

The CDR3 loop reads CAIQDSEATGELFF. The CDR3 DNA reads as TGTGCCATTCAGGACAGTGAGGCCACCGGGGAGCTGTTTTTT. The chain carries TRBV10-3 and TRBJ2-2; D is possibly TRBD1 (6 bases). Trimming took off 9 bases at V and 4 bases at J, with 15 bases between the two ends. Germline V CDR1 and CDR2: ENHRY, SYGVKD. The CDR3 is 14 amino acids.

V and J are TRBV28 and TRBJ2-5, with a possible D match to TRBD2 (6 bases). This CDR3 has 14 residues. V dropped 5 bases and J dropped 2 bases, with 12 bases sitting between them. CDR1 is MDHEN, CDR2 SYDVKM, per germline. The CDR3 is CASSEGLYQETQYF. The DNA for the CDR3 is TGTGCCAGCAGTGAGGGACTTTATCAAGAGACCCAGTACTTC.

The CDR3 nucleotides read TGTGCCAGTAGTAATCCGAACACCGGGGAGCTGTTTTTT. Amino acid sequence: CASSNPNTGELFF. This chain joins TRBV19 and TRBJ2-2; the D is unclear. The CDR3 sequence is 13 residues long. Germline-derived CDR1 and CDR2 are LNHDA and SQIVND (reference sequence). The V and J ends lost 4 bases and 0 bases respectively, with 3 bases between them. Full variable domain (rest looked up from reference TRBV19 and TRBJ2-2): DGGITQSPKYLFRKEGQNVTLSCEQNLNHDAMYWYRQDPGQGLRLIYYSQIVNDFQKGDIAEGYSVSREKKESFPLTVTSAQKNPTAFYLCASSNPNTGELFFGEGSRLTVL.

The V call is TRBV10-3, the J call TRBJ2-7, with a weak D call TRBD1 (6 bases). The germline CDR1 and CDR2 sequences are ENHRY and SYGVKD. The CDR3 contains 13 residues. The V end lost 7 bases, the J end lost 2 bases, and 12 bases lay between the germline ends. This CDR3 reads CAITTGSTYEQYF. The CDR3 DNA is TGTGCCATCACCACAGGGTCCACCTACGAGCAGTACTTC.

The V call is TRBV7-2, the J call TRBJ2-7; TRBD2 matches 10 bases. J lost 0 bases, V lost 3 bases, and 2 bases had no gene match. The CDR3 covers 15 residues. Germline lookup yields CDR1 SGHTA and CDR2 FQGNSA. Here the CDR3 DNA reads TGTGCCAGCAGCTTCAGCGGGGGGGGCTCCTACGAGCAGTACTTC. Translation: CASSFSGGGSYEQYF.